This T cell receptor beta chain was identified during a study of blood T cell repertoires in COVID-19 (dated by TCRdb to 2019 to 2021). Regarding the complete study: Samples from collaborators originated in the United States, Italy and Spain and spanned both the acute and convalescent phases of COVID-19. The material from the prospective study consisted of cDNA or gDNA derived from T cells, B-cell-depleted T cells, or PBMCs. The dataset comprised deeply sampled blood TCRbeta repertoires from subjects exposed to, actively infected with, or recovered from COVID-19. The repertoires were released in a freely available public database meant as a resource for research on the immune response to SARS-CoV-2. Samples were obtained from the ongoing ImmuneRACE study (first 160 participants) and from 1,254 subjects provided by 6 global collaborators. Nearly every sample came with metadata listing a de-identified subject ID, COVID-19 status, age in years and sex. Where available, HLA class I and class II types were obtained from metadata supplied by the sample provider rather than from assay-based typing.

The paper's findings and limits, for the study overall: Clinical and demographic metadata were provided uncurated, with the amount varying by source and participant.

TCRbeta CDR3 regions were amplified from genomic DNA by means of the immunoSEQ Assay, a bias-controlled multiplex PCR. The original pipeline was this. Nucleated cell counts per sample were estimated from amplification of reference gene primers within the assay. To quantify the absolute abundance of each unique TCRbeta CDR3 rearrangement, sequence reads were collapsed and filtered. For each sample, productive Simpson clonality was calculated as the square root of Simpson's diversity index across productive rearrangements. Not all clones reach the TCRdb copy of this immuneACCESS table, which keeps in-frame sequences only. Checked studies attribute under half of the gap to unresolved V genes and leave the rest unexplained. D and trimming come from the DNA, and the V and J calls and clone size come from that table. The sample contains about 240,000 clones, about four fifths of them found a single time. Together, the top ten hold about 2% of the sample.

Samples from volunteer blood donors who had recovered from COVID-19 were contributed by a second Seattle source. Whole blood was collected in K2EDTA tubes by collaborating institutions according to the institutions' own protocols. Collaborator samples were shipped for TCRbeta analysis as frozen whole blood, isolated PBMCs, or DNA extracted from either sample type. This clone has a handful of counts. Its antigen is unknown. Qualities for individual bases were not recorded, and no much larger clone is one base off. CDR1 and CDR2, looked up from the germline V gene, are SGHRS and YFSETQ. V and J lose 4 bases and 3 bases, and a span of 16 bases separates them. The CDR3 contains 15 residues, cysteine and phenylalanine counted. The entry retains the CDR3 DNA only, 45 bases that are in frame from base 1.

The chain is assembled from TRBV5-1 and TRBJ1-1; TRBD1 is a weak D gene call, 6 bases matching. This clonotype originated in a young man who had recovered from COVID-19. Input material: peripheral blood. The sequenced DNA is TGCGCCAGCAGCCCTGGGGGACAACGCTACACTGAAGCTTTCTTT. It translates as CASSPGGQRYTEAFF.